This passage covers 20 T cell receptor beta chains from one sample sequenced in a study of T cell responses to AZD1222 COVID-19 vaccine. Generated by immunoSEQ multiplex PCR, the TCRdb table keeps only in-frame clones and is missing some. The sample carries about 95,000 clones, 85% to 90% recorded once. The source was peripheral blood, collected on day 0 of AZD1222 vaccination. All receptors derive from an adult in good health.

The chain is built from TRBV21-1 and TRBJ2-7; no check of the table's D call, TRBD2, against the DNA was made. TRBV21-1 is a pseudogene segment. This CDR3 is built from 18 residues. The CDR3 loop is CASSKVGSLAGWFHEQYF. CDR3 DNA: TGTGCCAGCAGCAAAGTTGGATCACTAGCGGGGTGGTTCCACGAGCAGTACTTC.

The chain is built from TRBV2 and TRBJ2-2; 8 bases map to TRBD1. This CDR3 contains 15 residues. The V gene end was trimmed by 6 bases and the J gene end by 7 bases; junction bases not matched to a gene: 10. CDR1 is SNHLY, CDR2 FYNNEI, per germline. CDR3 nucleotides: TGTGCCAGCAGCGCGGACAGGGTTACGGGCGGGGAGCTGTTTTTT. The encoded protein is CASSADRVTGGELFF.

The chain combines TRBV19 with TRBJ1-5; 7 nucleotides line up with TRBD1. The CDR3 runs 16 residues. J was trimmed by 4 bases and V by 6 bases; bases with no gene match: 12. Germline values: CDR1 LNHDA, CDR2 SQIVND (reference sequence). CDR3 loop: CASSMPRDSRNQPQHF. CDR3 nucleotides: TGTGCCAGTAGCATGCCTCGGGACAGCCGGAATCAGCCCCAGCATTTT.

Concerning this clone itself: At the DNA level, this CDR3 is encoded by other sequences in the same sample as well. CDR3 nucleotides: TGTGCCAGCAGTTTAGGAGAGACCCAGTACTTC. It codes for CASSLGETQYF. The rearrangement links TRBV12-3 or TRBV12-4 to TRBJ2-5, with unresolved D. CDR3 length equals 11 residues. Trimming took 1 base from V and 4 from J, leaving 1 base between them.

This sequence joins TRBV12-3 or TRBV12-4 and TRBJ2-2; D is perhaps TRBD1 (6 bases). CDR3 size: 13 residues. The V end was cut by 7 bases, the J end by 7 bases, with 13 bases between. As DNA, the CDR3 is TGTGCCAGCACCACAGGGCATCGCGGGGAGCTGTTTTTT. This gives the protein CASTTGHRGELFF.

This chain links TRBV6-5 with TRBJ1-4; D possibly corresponds to TRBD1 (6 bases). CDR3 length: 14 amino acids. Germline lookup yields CDR1 MNHEY and CDR2 SVGAGI. The germline V and J ends were trimmed by 2 bases and 6 bases, with 10 bases remaining between them. The chain's CDR3 is CASSYQQGYEKLFF. The DNA of the CDR3 is TGTGCCAGCAGTTACCAACAGGGATATGAAAAACTGTTTTTT.

The chain uses TRBV12-3 or TRBV12-4 and TRBJ1-5; D might be TRBD1 (5 bases). Trimming shortened V by 10 bases and J by 9 bases, and 19 bases separated the two germline ends. This CDR3 is 13 amino acids long. The CDR3 loop reads CATRRDRLGPQHF. The CDR3 nucleotides read TGTGCCACCCGGCGGGACCGACTAGGGCCCCAGCATTTT.

The V call is TRBV7-9, the J call TRBJ2-5; no firm D call. CDR1 is SEHNR, CDR2 FQNEAQ, per germline (reference sequence). This CDR3 is built from 13 residues. V was pared by 2 bases and J by 4 bases, with 8 bases between. This chain's CDR3 is CASSLTGVETQYF. As DNA, the CDR3 is TGTGCCAGCAGCTTAACTGGGGTAGAGACCCAGTACTTC.

This chain links TRBV4-1 with TRBJ2-1; 7 bases are a match to TRBD2. The CDR3 has 15 residues. Per germline, CDR1 MGHRA and CDR2 YSYEKL. The V segment lost 2 bases and the J segment 6 bases; nucleotides outside the gene matches: 7. The CDR3 sequence is CASSQIQRGINEQFF. Written as DNA, the CDR3 is TGCGCCAGCAGCCAAATCCAGCGGGGAATCAATGAGCAGTTCTTC.

This chain joins TRBV12-3 or TRBV12-4 and TRBJ2-5; possibly TRBD2 for D (5 bases). The CDR3 extends over 13 amino acids. Deletions cut 4 bases from V and 5 bases from J, with 11 bases between. The CDR3 here is CASSYARVETQYF. The CDR3 DNA is TGTGCCAGCAGTTATGCGAGGGTCGAGACCCAGTACTTC.

The chain employs TRBV4-1 and TRBJ1-1, with 7 bases matching TRBD1. V gave up 1 base and J gave up 5 bases; unmatched junction bases: 13. This CDR3 comprises 17 residues. Germline V CDR1 and CDR2: MGHRA, YSYEKL. Written as DNA, the CDR3 is TGCGCCAGCAGCCAAGGAATCCCGACAGGGTTCGAAACTGAAGCTTTCTTT. Translation: CASSQGIPTGFETEAFF.

The J gene is TRBJ1-1, the V gene TRBV27; unclear D gene. This CDR3 spans 13 amino acids. The V end lost 6 bases, the J end lost 4 bases, and 12 bases lay between the germline ends. Germline V gene sequence: CDR1 MNHEY, CDR2 SMNVEV (reference sequence). CDR3 in amino acids: CASSLVVGTEAFF. The CDR3 region has the DNA TGTGCCAGCAGCCTCGTTGTGGGCACTGAAGCTTTCTTT.

The CDR3 spells CASSLDRGQVSSNTGELFF. CDR3 sequence (DNA): TGTGCCAGCAGCTTAGATAGGGGACAGGTTTCCTCTAACACCGGGGAGCTGTTTTTT. The chain has TRBV11-3 and TRBJ2-2; 8 bases agree with TRBD1. Looked up from germline, CDR1 is SGHNT and CDR2 is YENEEA. The CDR3 contains 19 residues. V lost 0 bases, J lost 2 bases, and 11 bases stayed unmatched.

This chain links TRBV29-1 with TRBJ2-7, with a tentative D call TRBD1 (5 bases). CDR3 length equals 12 residues. Per germline, CDR1 SQVTM and CDR2 ANQGSEA. Trimming took 0 bases from V and 12 from J, leaving 15 bases between them. The CDR3 loop is CSVEEDGQISYF. Here the CDR3 DNA reads TGCAGCGTTGAAGAGGACGGACAAATTTCGTACTTC.

V and J are TRBV19 and TRBJ1-5; D might be TRBD1 (5 bases). This CDR3 has 16 amino acids. Germline CDR1 is LNHDA and CDR2 is SQIVND (reference sequence). Trimming took 3 bases from V and 2 from J, leaving 14 bases between them. Written as DNA, the CDR3 is TGTGCCAGTAGTATGGGACCACTACGGCGCAATCAGCCCCAGCATTTT. Protein product: CASSMGPLRRNQPQHF.

The V and J genes are TRBV9 and TRBJ2-2; a possible D gene is TRBD1 (6 bases). The CDR3 runs to 15 residues. V lost 2 bases and J 6 bases, leaving 14 bases between the germline ends. Looked up from germline, CDR1 is SGDLS and CDR2 is YYNGEE. The CDR3 nucleotides read TGTGCCAGCAGCGTCGCCGGGACACCTTCCGGGGAGCTGTTTTTT. Translating it yields CASSVAGTPSGELFF. Together with reference TRBV9 and TRBJ2-2, the CDR3 gives the full variable domain: DSGVTQTPKHLITATGQRVTLRCSPRSGDLSVYWYQQSLDQGLQFLIQYYNGEERAKGNILERFSAQQFPDLHSELNLSSLELGDSALYFCASSVAGTPSGELFFGEGSRLTVL.

The CDR3, as DNA: TGTGCCAGCAGCCCAGGACTAGCGGGGGGAGAGACCCAGTACTTC. Amino acid sequence: CASSPGLAGGETQYF. This chain uses TRBV5-6 with TRBJ2-5, with 14 bases matching TRBD2. The CDR3 sequence is 15 residues long. In germline, CDR1 is SGHDT, CDR2 YYEEEE. V lost 4 bases to trimming and J lost 4 bases; unmatched junction nucleotides: 3.

The chain has TRBV14 and TRBJ1-1; no definite D call. There are 16 residues in the CDR3. Germline V gene lookup returns CDR1 SGHDN and CDR2 FVKESK. Trimming removed 2 bases from V and 0 bases from J, with 13 bases in between. CDR3 in DNA: TGTGCCAGCAGCCAAAGATTTGGGCTGATGAACACTGAAGCTTTCTTT. Amino acids: CASSQRFGLMNTEAFF.

The chain joins TRBV2 to TRBJ1-2, with unresolved D. The V gene lost 3 bases and the J gene lost 4 bases, with 12 bases spanning the gap. This CDR3 spans 14 amino acids. CDR1 and CDR2 (germline): SNHLY, FYNNEI. The CDR3 is CASSDFTDPYGYTF. The CDR3 DNA reads as TGTGCCAGCAGTGATTTTACAGACCCCTATGGCTACACCTTC.

The genes are TRBV21-1 and TRBJ2-4; the D call TRBD1 from the table was never checked on the DNA. TRBV21-1 is designated a pseudogene. The CDR3 extends over 18 amino acids. CDR3 nucleotide sequence: TGTGCCAGCAGCAAAGATTTGGAGACAGGGGCGGCCAAAAACATTCAGTACTTC. As protein: CASSKDLETGAAKNIQYF.